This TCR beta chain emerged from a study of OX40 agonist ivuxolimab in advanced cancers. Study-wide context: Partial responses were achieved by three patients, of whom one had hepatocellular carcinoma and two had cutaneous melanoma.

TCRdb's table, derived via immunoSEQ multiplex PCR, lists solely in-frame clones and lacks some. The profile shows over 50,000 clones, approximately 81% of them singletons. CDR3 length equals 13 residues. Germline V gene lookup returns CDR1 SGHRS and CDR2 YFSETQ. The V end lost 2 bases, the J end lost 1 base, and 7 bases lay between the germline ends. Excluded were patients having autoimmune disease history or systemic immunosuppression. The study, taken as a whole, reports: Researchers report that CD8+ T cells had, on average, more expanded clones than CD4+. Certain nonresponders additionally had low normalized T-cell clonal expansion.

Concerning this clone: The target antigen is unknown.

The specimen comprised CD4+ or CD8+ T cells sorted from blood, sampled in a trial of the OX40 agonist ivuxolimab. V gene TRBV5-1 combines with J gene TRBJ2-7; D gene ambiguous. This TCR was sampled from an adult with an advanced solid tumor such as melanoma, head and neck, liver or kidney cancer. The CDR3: CASSFAESYEQYF. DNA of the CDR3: TGCGCCAGCAGCTTTGCGGAATCCTACGAGCAGTACTTC.